Below, 3 T cell receptor beta chains from the same sample are listed, as sequenced in a study of shared clonotypes between healthy human individuals. Using immunoSEQ multiplex PCR, the repertoire was profiled, and TCRdb retains in-frame clones only, with some absent. The sample carries roughly 480,000 clones, roughly 85% recorded once. The sample was PBMCs. Receptor source: a woman aged 35 to 49 in good health. Some clones in this sample may be carry-over from other donors' samples.

In nucleotides, the CDR3 is TGTGCCAGCAGCTCCCGGACAGGGAATCAGCCCCAGCATTTT. Translating it yields CASSSRTGNQPQHF. This sequence joins TRBV13 and TRBJ1-5; 8 positions agree with TRBD1. Trimming at V came to 4 bases and at J to 4 bases, leaving 3 bases not matched to a gene. This CDR3 is built from 14 residues. Germline assignment: CDR1 PRHDT and CDR2 FYEKMQ (reference sequence).

J is TRBJ1-4 and V is TRBV6-1, with D unresolved. Germline CDR1 and CDR2: MNHNS and SASEGT. V was clipped by 6 bases and J by 6 bases, with 20 bases between them. The length of the CDR3 is 16 residues. Written as DNA, the CDR3 is TGTGCCAGCAGCGAATCCCCCGCAGCGGCCGATGAAAAACTGTTTTTT. Amino acid sequence: CASSESPAAADEKLFF.

The chain links TRBV11-2 to TRBJ2-1; TRBD2 agrees at 10 bases. The CDR3 is 15 amino acids. Germline trimming cut 1 base from V and 6 bases from J; bases unmatched to any gene: 3. The germline CDR1 and CDR2 sequences are SGHAT and FQNNGV. The CDR3 DNA is TGTGCCAGCAGCTTAGCGAGCGGGAGGGCCAATGAGCAGTTCTTC. Its protein product is CASSLASGRANEQFF.